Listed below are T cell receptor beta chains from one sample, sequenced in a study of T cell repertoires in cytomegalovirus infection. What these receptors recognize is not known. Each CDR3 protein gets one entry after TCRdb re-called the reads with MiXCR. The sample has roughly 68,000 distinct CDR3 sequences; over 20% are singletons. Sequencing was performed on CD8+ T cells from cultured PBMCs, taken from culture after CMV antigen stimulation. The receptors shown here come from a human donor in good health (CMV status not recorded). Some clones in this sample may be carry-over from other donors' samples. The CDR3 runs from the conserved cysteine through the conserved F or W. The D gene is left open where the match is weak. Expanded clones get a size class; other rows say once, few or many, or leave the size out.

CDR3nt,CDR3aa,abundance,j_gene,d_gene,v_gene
TGTGCCAGCAGCTTAGCGGGACAGAACACTGAAGCTTTCTTT,CASSLAGQNTEAFF,-,TRBJ1-1,-,TRBV7-6
TGTGCCTGGAGTACTTGGGACAGTTCGAACACTGAAGCTTTCTTT,CAWSTWDSSNTEAFF,-,TRBJ1-1,TRBD1,TRBV30
TGTGCCAGCAGTTCAACAGGGATTTCGGAGCAGTTCTTC,CASSSTGISEQFF,-,TRBJ2-1,-,TRBV28
TGTGCCAGCAGTTCCCGGGAGGATGTGAACACTGAAGCTTTCTTT,CASSSREDVNTEAFF,few,TRBJ1-1,-,TRBV28
TGTGCCAGCAGCTCATGGGCAGGGAAAGAGACCCAGTACTTC,CASSSWAGKETQYF,few,TRBJ2-5,-,TRBV7-9
TGCGCCAGCAGCCCTCCCCGTACTCTGGAGCGGGCTTTCTTT,CASSPPRTLERAFF,-,TRBJ1-1,-,TRBV4-1
TGTGCCAGCAGTCAGGTGTACGGGGAGCTGTTTTTT,CASSQVYGELFF,-,TRBJ2-2,-,TRBV12-3/TRBV12-4
TGTGCCAGCAGCGAGGGTCCCGAGCAGTACTTC,CASSEGPEQYF,few,TRBJ2-7,-,TRBV2
TGCGCCAGCAGCCAAGATTTGGCCAGTTCCTACGAGCAGTACTTC,CASSQDLASSYEQYF,-,TRBJ2-7,-,TRBV4-3
TGTGCCAGCAGCTTACTCCAGGGAGAGGATCAGCCCCAGCATTTT,CASSLLQGEDQPQHF,-,TRBJ1-5,-,TRBV7-2
TGTGCCAGCAGTTCCCTAGCGGGGGGGACGTACAATGAGCAGTTCTTC,CASSSLAGGTYNEQFF,few,TRBJ2-1,TRBD2,TRBV12-3/TRBV12-4
TGTGCCAGCAGCACCAGGGGGATCGCTGAAGCTTTCTTT,CASSTRGIAEAFF,few,TRBJ1-1,TRBD1,TRBV7-8
TGCGCCAGCAGCCAGGTCGGGACAAAAATCTACGAGCAGTACTTC,CASSQVGTKIYEQYF,-,TRBJ2-7,-,TRBV4-3
TGTGCCAGCAGCTGGCCGGGACAGGGGAAGTTCGAGCAGTTCTTC,CASSWPGQGKFEQFF,-,TRBJ2-1,TRBD1,TRBV7-9
TGTGCCAGCAGTTTTCGGGCAGGGCCAAATCAGCCCCAGCATTTT,CASSFRAGPNQPQHF,few,TRBJ1-5,-,TRBV12-3/TRBV12-4
TGTGCCAGCAGCTCAGGGAGGGGACAGGGCTTTTATGAGCAGTTCTTC,CASSSGRGQGFYEQFF,few,TRBJ2-1,TRBD1,TRBV7-2
TGCGCCAGCAGCCAACCCTTGGGGGCAGATACGGAAAAACTGTTTTTT,CASSQPLGADTEKLFF,-,TRBJ1-4,-,TRBV4-3
TGTGCTAGCAGCCGACGGTTAAGCACTGAAGCTTTCTTT,CASSRRLSTEAFF,-,TRBJ1-1,-,TRBV7-7
TGTGCCAGCAGCCTCGAACTAGCGGGGGTCTCAGATACGCAGTATTTT,CASSLELAGVSDTQYF,-,TRBJ2-3,TRBD2,TRBV7-3
TGTGCCAGCGTATCACGGGGTTACACCGGGGAGCTGTTTTTT,CASVSRGYTGELFF,few,TRBJ2-2,-,TRBV6-2/TRBV6-3
TGTGCCACTGGAGAGGGCAAAGCAGATACGCAGTATTTT,CATGEGKADTQYF,-,TRBJ2-3,-,TRBV15
TGTGCCAGCATCCTCCACCCCGCACGCTCCGTGGCAGATACGCAGTATTTT,CASILHPARSVADTQYF,few,TRBJ2-3,-,TRBV7-2
TGTGCCAGCAGCTTACTCTGGGGCACTGAAGCTTTCTTT,CASSLLWGTEAFF,-,TRBJ1-1,-,TRBV7-2
TGTGCCAGCAGCTCCGAGACGGCTCGCGAGCAGTACTTC,CASSSETAREQYF,-,TRBJ2-7,-,TRBV7-9
TGTGCCAGCAGCTTAGCGGGCCCGGGGTCACCCCTCCACTTT,CASSLAGPGSPLHF,many,TRBJ1-6,-,TRBV7-8